The 29 T cell receptor beta chains presented below share a single source sample, sequenced in a study of Ad26.COV2.S vaccination and SARS-CoV-2 variants. Profiling relied on immunoSEQ multiplex PCR, and the TCRdb table lists in-frame clones only, not all of them. The sample has about 350,000 clones, roughly 91% seen once. Indicated treatment: 15 to 20 received Ad26.COV2.S at low or high dose, single or two shots; about 5 received placebo; per-sample allocation not given. The study sampled participants on day 63 after the first vaccine or placebo injection. Sample: peripheral blood, taken in a trial of Ad26.COV2.S vaccine versus placebo. The source is a person aged 18-65 years who received the Ad26.COV2.S COVID-19 vaccine or a placebo.

This chain joins TRBV6-5 and TRBJ2-1; 11 nucleotides match TRBD2. The CDR3 sequence is 16 residues long. Germline lookup yields CDR1 MNHEY and CDR2 SVGAGI. V shed 4 bases, J shed 2 bases, and the junction held 4 bases outside the gene matches. In nucleotides, the CDR3 is TGTGCCAGCAGTTTAGCGGGGGGGCCCCCCTACAATGAGCAGTTCTTC. This sequence encodes CASSLAGGPPYNEQFF.

The chain is built from TRBV30 and TRBJ1-2; D gene unclear. The germline CDR1 and CDR2 sequences are GTSNPN and SVGIG (reference sequence). The CDR3 extends over 12 amino acids. Trimming left V 2 bases short and J 2 bases short, with 6 bases between. DNA of the CDR3: TGTGCCTGGAGTTCGGGGAACTATGGCTACACCTTC. This codes for CAWSSGNYGYTF.

This sequence joins TRBV19 and TRBJ2-1; D call uncertain. The germline gives CDR1 LNHDA, CDR2 SQIVND (reference sequence). V lost 3 bases to trimming and J lost 7 bases, with 13 bases between them. This CDR3 comprises 14 residues. For the CDR3, the DNA is TGTGCCAGTAGTATGCATTCCGTCTCTAATGAGCAGTTCTTC. It encodes CASSMHSVSNEQFF.

The genes are TRBV6-2 or TRBV6-3 and TRBJ2-2, with D possibly being TRBD1 or TRBD2 (5 bases each). The germline V gene encodes CDR1 MNHEY and CDR2 SVGEGT. The CDR3 has 14 amino acids. Trimming cost V 4 bases and J 7 bases, with 13 bases left between them. The CDR3 DNA is TGTGCCAGCAGTTCTGTAGGGGACGGCGGGGAGCTGTTTTTT. Protein sequence: CASSSVGDGGELFF.

The V gene is TRBV5-1, the J gene TRBJ1-1, with D uncertain. The CDR3 has 14 residues. V gave up 4 bases and J gave up 1 base, with 11 bases separating them. Per germline, CDR1 SGHRS and CDR2 YFSETQ. DNA for the CDR3: TGCGCCAGCAGCGGCCGGACGGGGAACACTGAAGCTTTCTTT. It yields the protein CASSGRTGNTEAFF.

This sequence joins TRBV18 and TRBJ1-1, with TRBD1 as a possible D gene (5 bases). This CDR3 has 17 amino acids. V lost 1 base to trimming and J lost 0 bases, with 15 bases between them. Looked up from germline, CDR1 is KGHSH and CDR2 is LQKENI. CDR3 loop: CASSPRAQVGMNTEAFF. CDR3 nucleotides: TGTGCCAGCTCACCACGCGCACAGGTGGGGATGAACACTGAAGCTTTCTTT. The full variable domain, with the rest looked up from reference TRBV18 and TRBJ1-1, is NAGVMQNPRHLVRRRGQEARLRCSPMKGHSHVYWYRQLPEEGLKFMVYLQKENIIDESGMPKERFSAEFPKEGPSILRIQQVVRGDSAAYFCASSPRAQVGMNTEAFFGQGTRLTVV.

The chain combines TRBV2 with TRBJ1-1, with unresolved D. The CDR3 spans 11 residues. Germline V gene data show CDR1 as SNHLY and CDR2 as FYNNEI. V gave up 11 bases and J gave up 6 bases, with 13 bases separating them. This chain's CDR3 is CASLGFSEAFF. For the CDR3, the DNA is TGTGCCTCGTTAGGGTTTTCTGAAGCTTTCTTT.

The rearrangement joins TRBV19 to TRBJ1-4, with D maybe TRBD1 (5 bases). Germline CDR1 LNHDA, CDR2 SQIVND (reference sequence). Trimming took 2 bases from V and 2 from J, leaving 6 bases between them. This CDR3 has 14 amino acids. The CDR3 region is CASSIWGTNEKLFF. CDR3 nucleotides: TGTGCCAGTAGTATATGGGGCACTAATGAAAAACTGTTTTTT.

This clone was counted once. This chain links TRBV11-1 with TRBJ2-7; weak D call: TRBD1 (5 bases). The CDR3 covers 16 residues. Germline CDR1 is SGHAT and CDR2 is FQDESV (reference sequence). With 2 bases removed from V and 3 bases from J, the gap between germline ends came to 17 bases. CDR3 nucleotide sequence: TGTGCCAGCAGCTTAATGTCCGGTTCAGGGAACTACGAGCAGTACTTC. Translating gives CASSLMSGSGNYEQYF.

The chain couples TRBV6-5 to TRBJ2-3; the match to TRBD1 covers 7 bases. Germline CDR1 reads MNHEY; CDR2 reads SVGAGI. J gave up 3 bases and V 6 bases, and 9 bases lay outside the gene matches. The CDR3 is 15 residues long. The CDR3 region has the DNA TGTGCCAGCAGACTGACAGGGAAGAGAACAGATACGCAGTATTTT. Amino acids: CASRLTGKRTDTQYF.

The genes are TRBV28 and TRBJ1-1; TRBD1 aligns across 7 bases. Losses at the gene ends were 4 bases for V and 3 bases for J; bases not matched to a gene: 8. Germline CDR1 reads MDHEN; CDR2 reads SYDVKM. The length of the CDR3 is 15 residues. CDR3 bases: TGTGCCAGCAGTTCAAAGACAGGGAGTGACACTGAAGCTTTCTTT. Amino acids: CASSSKTGSDTEAFF.

The V call is TRBV6-2 or TRBV6-3, the J call TRBJ1-2; a possible D gene is TRBD1 (6 bases). CDR3 length equals 14 residues. Between the trimmed V and J ends, which lost 2 bases and 5 bases, there was a span of 12 bases. Germline V gene lookup returns CDR1 MNHEY and CDR2 SVGEGT. The CDR3 loop is CASSYDTGSYGYTF. Here the CDR3 DNA reads TGTGCCAGCAGTTACGATACAGGGTCGTATGGCTACACCTTC.

This rearrangement joins TRBV9 to TRBJ2-2; the D gene is possibly TRBD1 (6 bases). The germline V and J ends were trimmed by 4 bases and 4 bases, with 14 bases remaining between them. The V gene's germline CDR1 is SGDLS and CDR2 YYNGEE. This CDR3 comprises 15 residues. The CDR3, as DNA: TGTGCCAGCAGCCTCAAGACAGGACCCACCGGGGAGCTGTTTTTT. Translating it yields CASSLKTGPTGELFF. Variable domain in full (rest from reference TRBV9 and TRBJ2-2): DSGVTQTPKHLITATGQRVTLRCSPRSGDLSVYWYQQSLDQGLQFLIQYYNGEERAKGNILERFSAQQFPDLHSELNLSSLELGDSALYFCASSLKTGPTGELFFGEGSRLTVL.

The V and J genes are TRBV7-9 and TRBJ1-1, with D unclear. The CDR3 consists of 12 residues. Trimming shortened V by 5 bases and J by 7 bases, and 11 bases separated the two germline ends. Germline V gene sequence: CDR1 SEHNR, CDR2 FQNEAQ (reference sequence). The CDR3 sequence is CASSHPEIEAFF. Written as DNA, the CDR3 is TGTGCCAGCAGCCACCCGGAAATTGAAGCTTTCTTT.

The J gene is TRBJ2-7, the V gene TRBV4-1, with D hard to call. In germline, CDR1 is MGHRA, CDR2 YSYEKL. V gave up 2 bases and J gave up 3 bases, with 20 bases separating them. CDR3 length equals 17 residues. The CDR3 DNA reads TGCGCCAGCAGCCAACCCCGTCAAGCAGGCGGCCTCTACGAGCAGTACTTC. It codes for CASSQPRQAGGLYEQYF.

CDR3 coding DNA: TGTGCCAGCAGCGTCCGGGACGGATTCTACGAGCAGTACTTC. It specifies CASSVRDGFYEQYF. The chain employs TRBV9 and TRBJ2-7, with D possibly being TRBD1 or TRBD2 (5 bases each). Germline CDR1 is SGDLS and CDR2 is YYNGEE. This CDR3 has 14 amino acids. Deletions cut 2 bases from V and 3 bases from J, with 12 bases between.

This clone was recorded once. The chain carries TRBV29-1 and TRBJ1-1, with 8 bases identical to TRBD1. The V gene's germline CDR1 is SQVTM and CDR2 ANQGSEA. J was trimmed by 1 base and V by 7 bases; bases with no gene match: 5. This CDR3 region has 13 residues. Here the CDR3 reads CSGSTGANTEAFF. The CDR3 DNA reads as TGCAGCGGGTCGACAGGGGCGAACACTGAAGCTTTCTTT. Using reference TRBV29-1 and TRBJ1-1 for the parts outside the CDR3, the full variable domain is SAVISQKPSRDICQRGTSLTIQCQVDSQVTMMFWYRQQPGQSLTLIATANQGSEATYESGFVIDKFPISRPNLTFSTLTVSNMSPEDSSIYLCSGSTGANTEAFFGQGTRLTVV.

Only one count was recorded for this clone. V gene TRBV29-1 combines with J gene TRBJ1-2; D gene uncertain. CDR3 length: 15 amino acids. V shed 0 bases and J shed 2 bases, with 13 bases lying between them. CDR1 and CDR2 (germline): SQVTM, ANQGSEA. CDR3 region: CSVEESVGSNYGYTF. The CDR3 DNA is TGCAGCGTTGAAGAGTCAGTGGGGTCCAACTATGGCTACACCTTC.

The genes are TRBV9 and TRBJ2-1; D unclear. Trimming took off 1 base at V and 7 bases at J, with 3 bases between the two ends. Per germline, CDR1 SGDLS and CDR2 YYNGEE. The CDR3 covers 11 residues. CDR3 bases: TGTGCCAGCAGCGTATATAATGAGCAGTTCTTC. Translating gives CASSVYNEQFF. The whole variable domain, remainder taken from reference TRBV9 and TRBJ2-1, is DSGVTQTPKHLITATGQRVTLRCSPRSGDLSVYWYQQSLDQGLQFLIQYYNGEERAKGNILERFSAQQFPDLHSELNLSSLELGDSALYFCASSVYNEQFFGPGTRLTVL.

This chain connects TRBV11-3 to TRBJ2-1, with 8 bases fitting TRBD1. Unmatched junction bases numbered 5, after V lost 5 bases and J lost 2 bases. The germline V gene encodes CDR1 SGHNT and CDR2 YENEEA. CDR3 length equals 15 residues. The DNA for the CDR3 is TGTGCCAGCAGCCCCCGGACAGGGCCCTACAATGAGCAGTTCTTC. It translates to CASSPRTGPYNEQFF.

This clone was seen a few times. This chain joins TRBV10-1 and TRBJ2-7, with 8 positions matching TRBD1. The V gene's germline CDR1 is WNHNN and CDR2 SYGVQD (reference sequence). V was pared by 3 bases and J by 3 bases, with 7 bases of the junction left unmatched. The CDR3 has 15 amino acids. The CDR3 DNA is TGCGCCAGCAGTGACAGGACAGGGCGATTCTACGAGCAGTACTTC. Its protein is CASSDRTGRFYEQYF.

This rearrangement joins TRBV5-5 to TRBJ1-4; D might be TRBD1 (5 bases). The V and J ends lost 3 bases and 5 bases respectively, with 14 bases between them. The length of the CDR3 is 15 residues. Looked up from germline, CDR1 is SGHKS and CDR2 is YYEKEE (reference sequence). In DNA, the CDR3 is TGTGCCAGCAGCTCCTGGAGGGGATCAAATGAAAAACTGTTTTTT. It encodes CASSSWRGSNEKLFF.

The chain recombines TRBV2 with TRBJ2-7; D may be TRBD1 or TRBD2 (5 bases each). Trimming left V 4 bases short and J 6 bases short, with 13 bases between. The CDR3 spans 13 residues. The V gene's germline CDR1 is SNHLY and CDR2 FYNNEI. The CDR3, as DNA: TGTGCCAGCAGTGTCGGGGCTATCGGCGAGCAGTACTTC. The encoded protein is CASSVGAIGEQYF.

J is TRBJ1-5 and V is TRBV29-1; D gene ambiguous. Deletions cut 4 bases from V and 10 bases from J, with 17 bases between. Germline assignment: CDR1 SQVTM and CDR2 ANQGSEA. The CDR3 extends over 13 amino acids. The CDR3 nucleotides are TGCAGCGTTGGCACGGACTCTATCAGCCCCCAGCATTTT. It codes for CSVGTDSISPQHF. Filled out from reference TRBV29-1 and TRBJ1-5, the complete variable domain reads SAVISQKPSRDICQRGTSLTIQCQVDSQVTMMFWYRQQPGQSLTLIATANQGSEATYESGFVIDKFPISRPNLTFSTLTVSNMSPEDSSIYLCSVGTDSISPQHFGDGTRLSIL.

The gene calls are TRBV6-5 and TRBJ1-1; D is ambiguous. Per germline, CDR1 MNHEY and CDR2 SVGAGI. There are 14 residues in the CDR3. Trimming stripped 9 bases from V and 3 bases from J, with 17 bases between. CDR3 sequence (DNA): TGTGCCAGATGGGAACTCGCGGGCGACACTGAAGCTTTCTTT. Translation gives CARWELAGDTEAFF.

This clone was counted once. The CDR3 coding sequence is TGCGCCAGCAGTCACCCCGGATGGCCGGGGGGGTACAATGAGCAGTTCTTC. As protein: CASSHPGWPGGYNEQFF. This chain connects TRBV23-1 to TRBJ2-1; 8 bases line up with TRBD2. TRBV23-1 is flagged as an ORF with uncertain function. The CDR3 loop spans 17 amino acids. V dropped 3 bases and J dropped 4; count of bases not matched to a gene: 11.

The chain employs TRBV10-3 and TRBJ1-3; the D is unclear. CDR3 length: 15 amino acids. The germline V and J ends were trimmed by 6 bases and 1 base, with 13 bases remaining between them. Germline V gene sequence: CDR1 ENHRY, CDR2 SYGVKD. The CDR3 nucleotides read TGTGCCATCAGGACGGAGGGCACGTCTGGAAACACCATATATTTT. This encodes CAIRTEGTSGNTIYF.

The gene calls are TRBV12-3 or TRBV12-4 and TRBJ1-6; D is perhaps TRBD1 (6 bases). The V end lost 5 bases, the J end lost 5 bases, and 7 bases lay between the germline ends. CDR3 length: 13 residues. Written as DNA, the CDR3 is TGTGCCAGCAGTGGACAGAATAATTCACCCCTCCACTTT. Protein product: CASSGQNNSPLHF.

The chain joins TRBV6-5 to TRBJ1-1, with no clear D. V lost 4 bases and J lost 10, with 13 bases in between. The CDR3 spans 12 residues. Germline CDR1 MNHEY, CDR2 SVGAGI. CDR3 sequence reads: CASSSEGDPAFF. Written as DNA, the CDR3 is TGTGCCAGCAGTTCCGAGGGAGACCCAGCTTTCTTT.